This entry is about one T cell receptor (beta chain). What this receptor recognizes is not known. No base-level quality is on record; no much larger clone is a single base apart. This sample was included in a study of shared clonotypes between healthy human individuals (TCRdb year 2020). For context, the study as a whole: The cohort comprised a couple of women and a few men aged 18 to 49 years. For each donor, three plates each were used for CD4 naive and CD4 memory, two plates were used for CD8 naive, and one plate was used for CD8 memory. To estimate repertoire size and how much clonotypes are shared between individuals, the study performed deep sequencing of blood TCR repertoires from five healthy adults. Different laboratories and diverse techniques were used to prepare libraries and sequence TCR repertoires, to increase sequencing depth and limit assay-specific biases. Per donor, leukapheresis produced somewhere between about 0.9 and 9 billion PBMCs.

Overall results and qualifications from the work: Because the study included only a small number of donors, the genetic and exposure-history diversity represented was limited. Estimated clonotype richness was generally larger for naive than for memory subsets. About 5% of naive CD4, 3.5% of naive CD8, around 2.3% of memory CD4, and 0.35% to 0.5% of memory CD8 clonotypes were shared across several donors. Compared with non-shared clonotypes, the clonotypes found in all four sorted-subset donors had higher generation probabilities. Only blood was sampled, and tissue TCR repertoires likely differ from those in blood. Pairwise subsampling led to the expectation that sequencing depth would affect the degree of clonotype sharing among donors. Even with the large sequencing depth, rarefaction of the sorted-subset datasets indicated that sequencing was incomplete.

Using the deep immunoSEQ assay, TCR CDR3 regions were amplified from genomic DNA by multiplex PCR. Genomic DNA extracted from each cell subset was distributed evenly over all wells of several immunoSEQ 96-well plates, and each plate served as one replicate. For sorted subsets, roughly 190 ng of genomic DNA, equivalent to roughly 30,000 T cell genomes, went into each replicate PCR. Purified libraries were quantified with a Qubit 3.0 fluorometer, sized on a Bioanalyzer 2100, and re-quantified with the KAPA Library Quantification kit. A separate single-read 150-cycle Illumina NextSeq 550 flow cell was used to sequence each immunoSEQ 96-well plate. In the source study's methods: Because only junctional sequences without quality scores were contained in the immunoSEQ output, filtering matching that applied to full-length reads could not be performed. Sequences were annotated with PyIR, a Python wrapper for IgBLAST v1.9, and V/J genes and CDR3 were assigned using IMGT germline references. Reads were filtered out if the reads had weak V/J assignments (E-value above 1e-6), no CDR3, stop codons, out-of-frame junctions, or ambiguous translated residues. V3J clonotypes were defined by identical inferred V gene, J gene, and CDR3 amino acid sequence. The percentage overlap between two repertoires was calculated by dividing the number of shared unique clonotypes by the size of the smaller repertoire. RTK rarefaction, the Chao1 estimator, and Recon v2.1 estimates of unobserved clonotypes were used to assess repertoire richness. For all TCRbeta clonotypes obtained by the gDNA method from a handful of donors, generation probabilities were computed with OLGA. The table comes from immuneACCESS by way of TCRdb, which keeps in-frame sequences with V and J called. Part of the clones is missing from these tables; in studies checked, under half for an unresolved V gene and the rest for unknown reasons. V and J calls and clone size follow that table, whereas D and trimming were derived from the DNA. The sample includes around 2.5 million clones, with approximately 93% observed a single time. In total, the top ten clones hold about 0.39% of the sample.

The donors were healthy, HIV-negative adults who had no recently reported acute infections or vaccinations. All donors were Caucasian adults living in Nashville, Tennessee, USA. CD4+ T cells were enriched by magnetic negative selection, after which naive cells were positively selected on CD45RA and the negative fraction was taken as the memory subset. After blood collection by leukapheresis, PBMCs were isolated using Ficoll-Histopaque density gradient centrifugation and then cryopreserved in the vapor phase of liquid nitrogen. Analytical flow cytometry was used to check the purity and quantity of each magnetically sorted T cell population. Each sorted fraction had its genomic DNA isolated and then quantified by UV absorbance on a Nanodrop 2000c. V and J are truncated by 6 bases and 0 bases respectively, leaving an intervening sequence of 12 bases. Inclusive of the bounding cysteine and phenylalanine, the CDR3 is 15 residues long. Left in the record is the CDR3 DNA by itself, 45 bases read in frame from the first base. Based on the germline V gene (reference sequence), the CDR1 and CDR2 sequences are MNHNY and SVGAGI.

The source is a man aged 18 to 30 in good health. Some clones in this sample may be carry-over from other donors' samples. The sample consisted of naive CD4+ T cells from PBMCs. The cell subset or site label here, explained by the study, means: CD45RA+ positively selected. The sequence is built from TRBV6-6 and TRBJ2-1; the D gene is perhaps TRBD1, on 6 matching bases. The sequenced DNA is TGTGCCAGCAGCCCAGGGGCCAGCTCCTACAATGAGCAGTTCTTC. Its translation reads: CASSPGASSYNEQFF.